Reported below is one T cell receptor (beta chain). Antigen: not known. Replicate PCRs from sorted subsets contained around 190 ng DNA, which is 29,000 or so T cell genomes. The method was immunoSEQ multiplex PCR; TCRdb's version includes in-frame clones alone and lacks a portion of them. The sample holds 2.3 million or so clones, 80% to 95% seen once. The data belong to a study of shared clonotypes between healthy human individuals. Whole-study findings and limits: Generation probability values for non-shared clonotypes were lower than those for clonotypes shared by all four donors.

It was into CD45RA+ naive and CD45RA-negative memory subsets that the CD4+ cells were split. The origin of this receptor is a man in his late teens or twenties in good health. Some clones in this sample may be carry-over from other donors' samples. The sample was naive CD4+ T cells from PBMCs. Stated subset: CD45RA+ positively selected.

The CDR3 here is CASSTGAAPYEQYF. CDR3 coding DNA: TGCGCCAGCTCCACAGGGGCGGCACCCTACGAGCAGTACTTC. The chain recombines TRBV10-1 with TRBJ2-7, with TRBD1 matching over 7 bases. Unmatched junction bases numbered 9, after V lost 8 bases and J lost 2 bases. The CDR3 is made up of 14 amino acids. Per germline, CDR1 WNHNN and CDR2 SYGVQD (reference sequence).